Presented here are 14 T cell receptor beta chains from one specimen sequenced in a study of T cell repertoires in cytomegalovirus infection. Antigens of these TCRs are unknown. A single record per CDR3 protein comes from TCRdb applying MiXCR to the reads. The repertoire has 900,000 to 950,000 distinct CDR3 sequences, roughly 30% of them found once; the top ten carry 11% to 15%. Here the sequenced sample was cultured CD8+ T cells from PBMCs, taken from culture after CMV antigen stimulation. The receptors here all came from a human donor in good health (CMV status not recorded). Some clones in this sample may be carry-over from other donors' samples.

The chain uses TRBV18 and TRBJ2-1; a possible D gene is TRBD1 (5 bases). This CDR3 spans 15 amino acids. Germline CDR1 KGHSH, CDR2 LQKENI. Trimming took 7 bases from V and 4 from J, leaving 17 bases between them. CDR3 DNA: TGTGCCAGCTGCGACGATGACAGTGATTACAATGAGCAGTTCTTC. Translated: CASCDDDSDYNEQFF.

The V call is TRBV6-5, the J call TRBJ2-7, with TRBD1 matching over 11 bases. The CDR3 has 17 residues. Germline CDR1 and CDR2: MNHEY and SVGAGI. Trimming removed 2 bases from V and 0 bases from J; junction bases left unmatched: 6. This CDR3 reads CASSYDRDRGSSYEQYF. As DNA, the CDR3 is TGTGCCAGCAGTTACGACCGGGACAGGGGGAGCTCCTACGAGCAGTACTTC.

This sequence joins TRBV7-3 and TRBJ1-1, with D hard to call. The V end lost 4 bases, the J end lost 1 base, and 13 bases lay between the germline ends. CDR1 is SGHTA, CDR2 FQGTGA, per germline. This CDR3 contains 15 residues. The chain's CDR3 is CASSSSPSPNTEAFF. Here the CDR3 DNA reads TGTGCCAGCAGCTCATCTCCGAGCCCGAACACTGAAGCTTTCTTT.

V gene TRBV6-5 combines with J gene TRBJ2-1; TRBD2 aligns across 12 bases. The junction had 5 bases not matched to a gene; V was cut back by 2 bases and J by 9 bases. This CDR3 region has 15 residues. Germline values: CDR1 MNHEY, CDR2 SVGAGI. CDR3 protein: CASSYRLAGVGEQFF. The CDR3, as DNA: TGTGCCAGCAGTTACAGACTAGCGGGGGTGGGTGAGCAGTTCTTC.

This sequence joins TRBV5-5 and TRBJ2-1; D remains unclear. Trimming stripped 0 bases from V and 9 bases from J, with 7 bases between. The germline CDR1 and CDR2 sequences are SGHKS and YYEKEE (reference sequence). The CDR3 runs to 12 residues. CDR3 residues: CASSLAGVEQFF. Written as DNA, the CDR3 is TGTGCCAGCAGCTTGGCTGGGGTTGAGCAGTTCTTC.

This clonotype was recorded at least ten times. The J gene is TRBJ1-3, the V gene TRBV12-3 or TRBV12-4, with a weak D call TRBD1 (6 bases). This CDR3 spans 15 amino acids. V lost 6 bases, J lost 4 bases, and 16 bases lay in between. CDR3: CASSPLRGFGNTIYF. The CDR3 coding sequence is TGTGCCAGCAGCCCACTCAGGGGATTCGGAAACACCATATATTTT.

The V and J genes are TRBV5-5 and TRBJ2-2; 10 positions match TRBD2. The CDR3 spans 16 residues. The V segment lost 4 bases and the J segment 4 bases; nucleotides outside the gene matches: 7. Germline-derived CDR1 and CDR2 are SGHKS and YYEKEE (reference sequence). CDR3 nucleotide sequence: TGTGCCAGCAGCCTAAGGACTAGCGGATCCACCGGGGAGCTGTTTTTT. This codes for CASSLRTSGSTGELFF.

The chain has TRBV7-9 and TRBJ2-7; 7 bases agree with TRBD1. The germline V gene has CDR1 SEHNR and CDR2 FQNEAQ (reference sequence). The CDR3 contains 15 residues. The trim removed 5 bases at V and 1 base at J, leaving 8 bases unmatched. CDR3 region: CASSQSRTGSYEQYF. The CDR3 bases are TGTGCCAGCAGCCAAAGTCGGACAGGATCCTACGAGCAGTACTTC.

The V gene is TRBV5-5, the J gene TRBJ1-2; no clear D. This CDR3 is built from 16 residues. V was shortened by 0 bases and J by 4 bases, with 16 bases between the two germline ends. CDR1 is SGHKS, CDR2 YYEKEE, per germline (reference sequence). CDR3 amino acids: CASSLALGFESYGYTF. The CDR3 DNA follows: TGTGCCAGCAGCTTGGCCTTAGGCTTCGAAAGCTATGGCTACACCTTC.

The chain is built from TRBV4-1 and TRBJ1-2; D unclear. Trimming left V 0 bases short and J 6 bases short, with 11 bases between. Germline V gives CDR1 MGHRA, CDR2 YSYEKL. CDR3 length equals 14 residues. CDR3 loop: CASSQDAGGDGYTF. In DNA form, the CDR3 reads TGCGCCAGCAGCCAAGATGCTGGAGGCGATGGCTACACCTTC.

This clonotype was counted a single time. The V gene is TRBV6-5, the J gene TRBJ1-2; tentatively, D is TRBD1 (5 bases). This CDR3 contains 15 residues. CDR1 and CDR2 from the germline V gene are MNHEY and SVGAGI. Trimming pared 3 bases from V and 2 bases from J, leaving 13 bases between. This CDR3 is CASSYWDEKNYGYTF. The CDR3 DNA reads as TGTGCCAGCAGTTATTGGGACGAAAAGAACTATGGCTACACCTTC.

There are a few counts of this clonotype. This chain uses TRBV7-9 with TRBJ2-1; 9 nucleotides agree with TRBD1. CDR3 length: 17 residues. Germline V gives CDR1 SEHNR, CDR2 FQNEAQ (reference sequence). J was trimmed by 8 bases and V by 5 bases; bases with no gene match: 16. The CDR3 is CASSQIEGDREKHEQFF. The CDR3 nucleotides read TGTGCCAGCAGCCAAATAGAGGGGGACAGGGAGAAGCATGAGCAGTTCTTC.

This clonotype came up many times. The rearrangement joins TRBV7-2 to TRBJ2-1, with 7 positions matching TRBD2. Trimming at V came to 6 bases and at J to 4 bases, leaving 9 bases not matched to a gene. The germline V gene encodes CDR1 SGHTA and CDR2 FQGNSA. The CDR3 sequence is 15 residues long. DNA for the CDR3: TGTGCCAGCAGATCGAGCGGGGCCCTATACAATGAGCAGTTCTTC. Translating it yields CASRSSGALYNEQFF.

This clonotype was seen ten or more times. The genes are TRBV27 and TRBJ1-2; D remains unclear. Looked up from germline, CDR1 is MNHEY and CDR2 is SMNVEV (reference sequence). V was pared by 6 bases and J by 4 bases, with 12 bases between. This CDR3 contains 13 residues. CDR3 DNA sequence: TGTGCCAGCAGCTTAAGGGTGGGCTATGGCTACACCTTC. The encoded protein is CASSLRVGYGYTF.